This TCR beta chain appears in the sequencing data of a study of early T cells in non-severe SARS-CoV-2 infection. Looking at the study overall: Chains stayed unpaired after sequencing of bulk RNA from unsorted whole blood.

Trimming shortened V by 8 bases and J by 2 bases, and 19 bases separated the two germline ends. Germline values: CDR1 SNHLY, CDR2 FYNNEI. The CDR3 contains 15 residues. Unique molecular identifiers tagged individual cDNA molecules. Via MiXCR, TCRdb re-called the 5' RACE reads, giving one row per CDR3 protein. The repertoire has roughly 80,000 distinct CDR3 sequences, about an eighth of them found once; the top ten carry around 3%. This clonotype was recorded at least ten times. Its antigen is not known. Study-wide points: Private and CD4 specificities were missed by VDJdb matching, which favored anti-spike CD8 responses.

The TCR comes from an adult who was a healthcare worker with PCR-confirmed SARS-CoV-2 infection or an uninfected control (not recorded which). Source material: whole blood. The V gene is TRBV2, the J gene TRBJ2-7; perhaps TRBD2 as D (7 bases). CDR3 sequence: CASAESPGGAYEQYF. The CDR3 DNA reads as TGTGCCAGCGCCGAAAGCCCGGGGGGCGCCTACGAGCAGTACTTC. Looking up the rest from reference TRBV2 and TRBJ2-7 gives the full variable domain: EPEVTQTPSHQVTQMGQEVILRCVPISNHLYFYWYRQILGQKVEFLVSFYNNEISEKSEIFDDQFSVERPDGSNFTLKIRSTKLEDSAMYFCASAESPGGAYEQYFGPGTRLTVT.